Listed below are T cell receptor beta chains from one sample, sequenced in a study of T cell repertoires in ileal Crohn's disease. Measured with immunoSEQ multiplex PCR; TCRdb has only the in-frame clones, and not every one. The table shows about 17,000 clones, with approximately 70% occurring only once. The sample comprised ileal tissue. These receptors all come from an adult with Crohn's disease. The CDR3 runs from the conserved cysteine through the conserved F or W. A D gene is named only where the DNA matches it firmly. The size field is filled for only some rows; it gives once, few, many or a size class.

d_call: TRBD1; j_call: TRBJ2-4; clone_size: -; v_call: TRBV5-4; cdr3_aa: CASSDRRGREAKNIQYF; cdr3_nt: TGTGCCAGCAGCGACCGCAGGGGGCGCGAAGCCAAAAACATTCAGTACTTC
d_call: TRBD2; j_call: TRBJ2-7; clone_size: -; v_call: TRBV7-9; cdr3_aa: CASSSPDGSGRASGEQYF; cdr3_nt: TGTGCCAGCAGCTCCCCCGATGGGAGCGGGAGGGCCTCAGGCGAGCAGTACTTC
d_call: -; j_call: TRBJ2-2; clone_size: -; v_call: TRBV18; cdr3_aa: CASSGTRHITGELFF; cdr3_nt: TGTGCCAGCTCAGGCACACGACATATCACCGGGGAGCTGTTTTTT
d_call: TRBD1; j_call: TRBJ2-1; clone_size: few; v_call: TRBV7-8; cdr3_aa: CASSKGQGIWEQFF; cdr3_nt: TGTGCCAGCAGCAAGGGACAGGGGATTTGGGAGCAGTTCTTC
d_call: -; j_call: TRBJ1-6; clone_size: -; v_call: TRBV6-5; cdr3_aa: CASSTGQFGSPLHF; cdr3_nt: TGTGCCAGCAGCACTGGACAATTTGGGTCACCCCTCCACTTT
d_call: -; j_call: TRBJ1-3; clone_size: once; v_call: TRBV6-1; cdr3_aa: CASSLQNSGNTIYF; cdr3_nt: TGTGCCAGCAGTCTACAGAACTCTGGAAACACCATATATTTT
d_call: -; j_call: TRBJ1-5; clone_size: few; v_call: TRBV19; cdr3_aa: CASRGWGVNQPQHF; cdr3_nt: TGTGCCAGTAGAGGGTGGGGGGTGAATCAGCCCCAGCATTTT
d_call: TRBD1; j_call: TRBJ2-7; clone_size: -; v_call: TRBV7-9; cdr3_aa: CASSTTGGYYEQYF; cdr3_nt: TGTGCCAGCAGCACAACAGGGGGCTACTACGAGCAGTACTTC
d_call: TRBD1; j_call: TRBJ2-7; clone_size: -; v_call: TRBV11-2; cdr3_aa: CASSLAGWGQIYEQYF; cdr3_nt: TGTGCCAGCAGCTTAGCGGGTTGGGGACAGATCTACGAGCAGTACTTC
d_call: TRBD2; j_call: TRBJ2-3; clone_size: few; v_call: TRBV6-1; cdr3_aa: CASSERREGDTQYF; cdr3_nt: TGTGCCAGCAGTGAAAGGCGGGAGGGGGATACGCAGTATTTT
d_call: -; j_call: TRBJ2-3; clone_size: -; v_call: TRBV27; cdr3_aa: CASSLATTTDTQYF; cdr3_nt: TGTGCCAGCAGTTTAGCGACTACCACAGATACGCAGTATTTT
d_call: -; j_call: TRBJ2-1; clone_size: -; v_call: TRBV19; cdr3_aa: CASSRDFYNEQFF; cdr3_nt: TGTGCCAGTAGTAGGGACTTTTACAATGAGCAGTTCTTC
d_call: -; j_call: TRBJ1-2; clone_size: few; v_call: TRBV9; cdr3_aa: CASSVAAGRDYGYTF; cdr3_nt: TGTGCCAGCAGCGTAGCAGCGGGGCGCGACTATGGCTACACCTTC
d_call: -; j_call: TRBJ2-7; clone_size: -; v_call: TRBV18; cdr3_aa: CASSPPGGFGYEQYF; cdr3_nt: TGTGCCAGCTCACCACCCGGGGGATTCGGCTACGAGCAGTACTTC
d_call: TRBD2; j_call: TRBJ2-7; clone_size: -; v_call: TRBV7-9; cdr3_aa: CASSASGLAGDEQYF; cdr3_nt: TGTGCCAGCAGCGCCTCAGGACTAGCGGGAGACGAGCAGTACTTC
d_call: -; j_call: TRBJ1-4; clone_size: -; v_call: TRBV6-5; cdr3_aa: CASSFWPLEANEKLFF; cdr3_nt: TGTGCCAGCAGTTTTTGGCCGCTAGAGGCTAATGAAAAACTGTTTTTT
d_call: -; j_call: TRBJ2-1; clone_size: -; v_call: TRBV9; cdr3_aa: CASSVEGVHNEQFF; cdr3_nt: TGTGCCAGCAGCGTAGAGGGGGTCCACAATGAGCAGTTCTTC
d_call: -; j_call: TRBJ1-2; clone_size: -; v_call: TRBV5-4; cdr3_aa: CASSLGGGLIVRPRAYGYTF; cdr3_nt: TGTGCCAGCAGCTTGGGAGGAGGTTTAATTGTCAGACCGAGGGCCTATGGCTACACCTTC
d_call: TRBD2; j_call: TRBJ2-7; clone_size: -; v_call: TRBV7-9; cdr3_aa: CASSFGGGQYF; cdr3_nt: TGTGCCAGCAGCTTCGGGGGGGGGCAGTACTTC
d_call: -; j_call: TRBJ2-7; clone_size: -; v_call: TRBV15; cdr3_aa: CATSRTKGEGTYEQYF; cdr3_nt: TGTGCCACCAGCAGAACGAAAGGAGAGGGCACCTACGAGCAGTACTTC
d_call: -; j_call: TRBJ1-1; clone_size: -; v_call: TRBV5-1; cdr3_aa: CASSLEGQGEAFF; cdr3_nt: TGCGCCAGCAGCTTGGAGGGGCAGGGTGAAGCTTTCTTT
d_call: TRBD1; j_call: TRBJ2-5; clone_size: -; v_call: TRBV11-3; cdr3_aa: CASSAGQGGQETQYF; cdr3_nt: TGTGCCAGCAGCGCGGGACAGGGGGGGCAAGAGACCCAGTACTTC
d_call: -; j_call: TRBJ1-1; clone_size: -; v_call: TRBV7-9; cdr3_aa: CASNLGGLIGTEAFF; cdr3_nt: TGTGCCAGCAATCTTGGGGGCCTGATAGGGACTGAAGCTTTCTTT
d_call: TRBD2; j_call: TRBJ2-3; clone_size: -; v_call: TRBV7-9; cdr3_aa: CASSFSWRGGQDTQYF; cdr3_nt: TGTGCCAGCAGCTTTTCCTGGCGGGGGGGCCAAGATACGCAGTATTTT
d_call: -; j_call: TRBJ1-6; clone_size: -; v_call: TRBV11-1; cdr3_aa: CASSLDTYNSPLHF; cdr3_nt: TGTGCCAGCAGCTTAGACACCTATAATTCACCCCTCCACTTT
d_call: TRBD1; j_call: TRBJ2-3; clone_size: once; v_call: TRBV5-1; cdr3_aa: CASSTDRVLADTQYF; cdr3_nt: TGCGCCAGCAGCACCGACAGGGTTTTGGCAGATACGCAGTATTTT
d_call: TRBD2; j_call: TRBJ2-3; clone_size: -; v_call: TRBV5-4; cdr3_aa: CASSTRTSGRNTDTQYF; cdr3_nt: TGTGCCAGCAGCACCCGGACTAGCGGGAGGAATACAGATACGCAGTATTTT
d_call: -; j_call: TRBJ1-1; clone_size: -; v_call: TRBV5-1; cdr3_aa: CASRSTLNTEAFF; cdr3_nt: TGCGCCAGCAGGTCAACCCTAAACACTGAAGCTTTCTTT
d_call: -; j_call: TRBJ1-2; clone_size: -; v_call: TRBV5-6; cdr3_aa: CASSLDRVGSYGYTF; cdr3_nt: TGTGCCAGCAGCTTGGACAGGGTGGGGTCCTATGGCTACACCTTC
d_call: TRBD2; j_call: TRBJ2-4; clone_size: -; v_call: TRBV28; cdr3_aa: CASSLLAGVIDGIQYF; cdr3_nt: TGTGCCAGCAGTTTACTAGCGGGAGTGATCGATGGCATTCAGTACTTC
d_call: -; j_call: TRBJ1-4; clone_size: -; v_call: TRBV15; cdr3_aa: CATSLDEKLFF; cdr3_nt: TGTGCCACCAGTCTCGATGAAAAACTGTTTTTT
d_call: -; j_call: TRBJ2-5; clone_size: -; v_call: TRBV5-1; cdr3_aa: CASSLKQGGPETQYF; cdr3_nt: TGCGCCAGCAGCTTGAAGCAGGGGGGCCCAGAGACCCAGTACTTC
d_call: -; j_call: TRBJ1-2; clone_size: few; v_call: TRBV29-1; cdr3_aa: CTAWGGENGYTF; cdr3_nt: TGCACGGCATGGGGGGGCGAGAATGGCTACACCTTC
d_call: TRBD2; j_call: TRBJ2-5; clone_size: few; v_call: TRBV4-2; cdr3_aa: CASSNGGAYVEETQYF; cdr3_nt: TGTGCCAGCAGCAACGGGGGGGCCTATGTCGAAGAGACCCAGTACTTC
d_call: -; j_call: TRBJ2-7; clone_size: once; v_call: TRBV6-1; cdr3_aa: CASSEALRGGASSYEQYF; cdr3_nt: TGTGCCAGCAGTGAAGCGCTTCGTGGCGGGGCGAGCTCCTACGAGCAGTACTTC
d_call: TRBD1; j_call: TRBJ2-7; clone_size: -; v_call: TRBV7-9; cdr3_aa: CASSLAGTAYEQYF; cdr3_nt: TGTGCCAGCAGCTTAGCCGGGACAGCCTACGAGCAGTACTTC
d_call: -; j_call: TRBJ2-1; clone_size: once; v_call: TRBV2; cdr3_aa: CASSALVADNEQFF; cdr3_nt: TGTGCCAGCAGTGCGCTAGTCGCCGACAATGAGCAGTTCTTC
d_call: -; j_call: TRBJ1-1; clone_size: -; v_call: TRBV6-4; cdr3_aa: CAINRVRTEAFF; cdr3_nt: TGTGCCATTAACAGGGTCCGCACTGAAGCTTTCTTT
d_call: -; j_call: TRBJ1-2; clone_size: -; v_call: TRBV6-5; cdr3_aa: CASSRDKSYGYTF; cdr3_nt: TGTGCCAGCAGCCGGGACAAATCGTATGGCTACACCTTC
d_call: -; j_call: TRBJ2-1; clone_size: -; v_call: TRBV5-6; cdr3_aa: CASSRGLLHNEQFF; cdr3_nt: TGTGCCAGCAGCCGGGGACTCCTACACAATGAGCAGTTCTTC
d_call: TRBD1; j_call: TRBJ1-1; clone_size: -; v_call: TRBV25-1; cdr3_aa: CASSEYKGAVKAFF; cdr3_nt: TGTGCCAGCAGTGAATATAAGGGGGCAGTAAAAGCTTTCTTT
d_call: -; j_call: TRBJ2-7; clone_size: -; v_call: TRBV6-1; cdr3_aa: CASTPSQTTGREQYF; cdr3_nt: TGTGCCAGCACCCCGTCTCAAACCACAGGGCGCGAGCAGTACTTC
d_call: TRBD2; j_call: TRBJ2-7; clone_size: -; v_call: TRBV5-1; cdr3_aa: CASSFRTSGGAYEQYF; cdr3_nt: TGCGCCAGCAGCTTCCGTACTAGCGGGGGGGCCTACGAGCAGTACTTC
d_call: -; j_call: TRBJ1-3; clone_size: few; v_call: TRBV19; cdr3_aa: CATTRGSGNTIYF; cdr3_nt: TGTGCCACAACAAGGGGATCTGGAAACACCATATATTTT